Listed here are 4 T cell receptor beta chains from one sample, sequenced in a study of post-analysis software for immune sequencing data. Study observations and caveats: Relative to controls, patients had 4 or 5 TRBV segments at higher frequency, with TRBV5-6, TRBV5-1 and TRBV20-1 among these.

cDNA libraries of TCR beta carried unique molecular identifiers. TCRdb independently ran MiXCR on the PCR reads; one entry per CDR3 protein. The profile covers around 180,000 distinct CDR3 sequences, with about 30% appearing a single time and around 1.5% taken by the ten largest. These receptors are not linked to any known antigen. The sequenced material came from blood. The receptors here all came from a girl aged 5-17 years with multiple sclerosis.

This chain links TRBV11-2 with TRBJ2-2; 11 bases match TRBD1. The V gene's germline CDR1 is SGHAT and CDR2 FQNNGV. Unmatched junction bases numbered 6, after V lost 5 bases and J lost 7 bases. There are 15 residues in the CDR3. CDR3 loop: CASSPGQGASGELFF. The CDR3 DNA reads TGTGCCAGCAGCCCTGGACAGGGGGCGAGCGGGGAGCTGTTTTTT.

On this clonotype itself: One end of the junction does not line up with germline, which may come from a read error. CDR3 nucleotides: TGCGCCAGCAGTCATAGCGGGTACAGTGAGCAGTTCTTC. Translation gives CASSHSGYSEQFF. The chain uses TRBV5-1 and TRBJ2-1, with TRBD2 matching over 7 bases. Germline CDR1 and CDR2: SGHRS and YFSETQ. CDR3 length: 13 residues.

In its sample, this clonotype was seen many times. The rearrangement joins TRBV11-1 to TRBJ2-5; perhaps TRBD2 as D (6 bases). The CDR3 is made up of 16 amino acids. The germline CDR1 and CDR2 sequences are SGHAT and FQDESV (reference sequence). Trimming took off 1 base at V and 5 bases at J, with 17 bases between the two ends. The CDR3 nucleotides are TGTGCCAGCAGCTTAGGCCACGCCGGGAGAGTGGAGACCCAGTACTTC. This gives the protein CASSLGHAGRVETQYF.

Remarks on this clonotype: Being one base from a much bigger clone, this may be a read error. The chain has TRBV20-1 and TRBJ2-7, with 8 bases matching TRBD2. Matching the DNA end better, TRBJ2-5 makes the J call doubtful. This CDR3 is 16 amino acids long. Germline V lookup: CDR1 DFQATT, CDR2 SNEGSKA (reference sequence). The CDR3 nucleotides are TGCAGTGCCTACCAGCGGGAGACGTGGTACCAAGAGACCCAGTACTTC. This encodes CSAYQRETWYQETQYF.